What follows describes a single TCR beta chain. Just one base apart from a much larger clone, this may be a read error. The V end was cut by 5 bases, the J end by 2 bases, with 16 bases between. This CDR3 contains 16 residues. Germline V CDR1 and CDR2: MDHEN, SYDVKM. The study amplified TCR beta CDR3 regions using RNA transcripts. After a first-round RT-PCR with HTBI primers, a second-round multiplex PCR was run. Each CDR3 protein is one row after TCRdb ran MiXCR on the multiplex PCR reads. The table has 600,000 to 650,000 distinct CDR3 sequences, 22% seen once; the top ten hold more than 5.5%. This entry belongs to a study of Graves' ophthalmopathy and Graves' hyperthyroidism.

Source material: peripheral blood. This TCR was sampled from a woman under 30 with stable Graves' hyperthyroidism. Some clones in this sample may be carry-over from other donors' samples. The genes are TRBV28 and TRBJ1-5; tentative D call: TRBD1 (6 bases). The CDR3 DNA follows: TGTGCCAGCAGTCGAGCGAGGGGGGCTGGCAATCAGCCCCAGCATTTT. Its protein product is CASSRARGAGNQPQHF.